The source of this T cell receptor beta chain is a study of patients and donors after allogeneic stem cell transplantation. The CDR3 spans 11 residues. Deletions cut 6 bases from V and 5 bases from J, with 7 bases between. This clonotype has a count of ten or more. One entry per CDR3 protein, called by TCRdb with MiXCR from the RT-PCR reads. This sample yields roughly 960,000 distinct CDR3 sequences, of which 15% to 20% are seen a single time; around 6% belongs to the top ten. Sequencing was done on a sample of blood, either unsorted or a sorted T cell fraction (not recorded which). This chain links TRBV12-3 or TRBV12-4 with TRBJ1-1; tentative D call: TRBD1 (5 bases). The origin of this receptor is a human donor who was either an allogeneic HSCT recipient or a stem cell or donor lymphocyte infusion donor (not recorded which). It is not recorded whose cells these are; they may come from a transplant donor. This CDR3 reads CASRGGTEAFF. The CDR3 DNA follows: TGTGCCAGCAGGGGGGGAACTGAAGCTTTCTTT.